Below are 9 T cell receptor beta chains sequenced from a single sample in a study of T cell responses to AZD1222 COVID-19 vaccine. Only in-frame clones appear in the TCRdb table, and some are missing; sequencing was by immunoSEQ multiplex PCR. The sample shows 150,000 to 180,000 clones, 88% of them seen only once. Specimen: peripheral blood, collected on day 0 of AZD1222 vaccination. The receptor set was obtained from an adult in good health.

V and J are TRBV4-3 and TRBJ2-7; 10 nucleotides agree with TRBD1. V was clipped by 0 bases and J by 0 bases; unmatched bases: 5. CDR3 length: 17 amino acids. The V gene's germline CDR1 is LGHNA and CDR2 YSLEER. The CDR3 nucleotides are TGCGCCAGCAGCCAAGAGTTGGGACAGGGGTCCTCCTACGAGCAGTACTTC. As protein: CASSQELGQGSSYEQYF.

The sample holds one count of this clone. The rearrangement joins TRBV6-5 to TRBJ1-4; D is unclear. Germline V gene lookup returns CDR1 MNHEY and CDR2 SVGAGI. This CDR3 contains 13 residues. V lost 1 base and J 4 bases, leaving 4 bases between the germline ends. CDR3 sequence: CASSYYSNEKLFF. In DNA, the CDR3 is TGTGCCAGCAGTTACTACAGTAATGAAAAACTGTTTTTT.

The chain employs TRBV2 and TRBJ2-2; 9 nucleotides line up with TRBD2. CDR1 and CDR2 from the germline V gene are SNHLY and FYNNEI. Losses at the gene ends were 7 bases for V and 5 bases for J; bases not matched to a gene: 2. This CDR3 is 13 amino acids long. CDR3 in DNA: TGTGCCAGCATGCTAGCGGGGACCGGGGAGCTGTTTTTT. As protein: CASMLAGTGELFF.

The chain employs TRBV7-2 and TRBJ2-5; TRBD2 might be the D (7 bases). CDR1 and CDR2 (germline): SGHTA, FQGNSA. The CDR3 sequence is 15 residues long. Trimming took 3 bases from V and 5 from J, leaving 16 bases between them. CDR3 sequence reads: CASSFSGGALETQYF. The CDR3 DNA reads as TGTGCCAGCAGCTTTAGTGGGGGGGCCCTTGAGACCCAGTACTTC.

Comments on this clone: The same CDR3 arises from other DNA sequences in this sample as well. The chain couples TRBV5-6 to TRBJ1-6, with 8 bases that match TRBD1. The CDR3 covers 14 residues. J gave up 7 bases and V 0 bases, and 0 bases lay outside the gene matches. The germline gives CDR1 SGHDT, CDR2 YYEEEE. Here the CDR3 reads CASSLGQGNSPLHF. The DNA of the CDR3 is TGTGCCAGCAGCTTGGGACAGGGGAATTCACCCCTCCACTTT.

The genes are TRBV11-3 and TRBJ1-1, with D hard to call. The germline V gene encodes CDR1 SGHNT and CDR2 YENEEA. V was cut by 1 base and J by 3 bases, with 6 bases left in between. The CDR3 runs 13 residues. The CDR3 sequence: CASSLGADTEAFF. As DNA, the CDR3 is TGTGCCAGCAGCTTAGGGGCGGACACTGAAGCTTTCTTT. Supplemented by reference TRBV11-3 and TRBJ1-1, the full variable domain reads EAGVVQSPRYKIIEKKQPVAFWCNPISGHNTLYWYLQNLGQGPELLIRYENEEAVDDSQLPKDRFSAERLKGVDSTLKIQPAELGDSAVYLCASSLGADTEAFFGQGTRLTVV.

The gene calls are TRBV24-1 and TRBJ2-2; a possible D gene is TRBD1 (5 bases). V was clipped by 6 bases and J by 1 base, with 14 bases between them. The CDR3 sequence is 16 residues long. Germline-derived CDR1 and CDR2 are KGHDR and SFDVKD. The chain's CDR3 is CATSPGRVWNTGELFF. The CDR3 DNA reads as TGTGCCACCAGTCCGGGCAGGGTTTGGAACACCGGGGAGCTGTTTTTT.

The chain employs TRBV10-2 and TRBJ2-7; TRBD2 is a possible D gene (5 bases). V was cut by 7 bases and J by 6 bases, with 22 bases left in between. Germline-derived CDR1 and CDR2 are WSHSY and SAAADI. This CDR3 spans 15 amino acids. CDR3 sequence reads: CASTLSGVDVVEQYF. CDR3 coding DNA: TGCGCCAGCACCCTAAGCGGAGTAGATGTAGTCGAGCAGTACTTC.

This sequence joins TRBV4-1 and TRBJ2-7; 7 bases match TRBD1. The CDR3 covers 16 residues. Looked up from germline, CDR1 is MGHRA and CDR2 is YSYEKL. V lost 3 bases to trimming and J lost 0 bases; unmatched junction nucleotides: 8. CDR3 sequence (DNA): TGCGCCAGCAGCCAGTACAGGGGTAAAAGCTCCTACGAGCAGTACTTC. The encoded protein is CASSQYRGKSSYEQYF.